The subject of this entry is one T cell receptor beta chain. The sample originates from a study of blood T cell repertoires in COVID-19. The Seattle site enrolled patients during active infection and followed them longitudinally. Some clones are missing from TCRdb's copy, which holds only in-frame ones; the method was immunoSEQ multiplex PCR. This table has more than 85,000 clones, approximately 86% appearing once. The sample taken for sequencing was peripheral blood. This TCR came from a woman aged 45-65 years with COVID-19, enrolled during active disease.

The CDR3 DNA is TGTGCCAGCAGCGTCAGGGATCGGACTGAAGCTTTCTTT. The encoded protein is CASSVRDRTEAFF. The genes are TRBV13 and TRBJ1-1; D is perhaps TRBD1 (5 bases). V was shortened by 5 bases and J by 5 bases, with 12 bases between the two germline ends. In germline, CDR1 is PRHDT, CDR2 FYEKMQ (reference sequence). CDR3 length equals 13 residues.